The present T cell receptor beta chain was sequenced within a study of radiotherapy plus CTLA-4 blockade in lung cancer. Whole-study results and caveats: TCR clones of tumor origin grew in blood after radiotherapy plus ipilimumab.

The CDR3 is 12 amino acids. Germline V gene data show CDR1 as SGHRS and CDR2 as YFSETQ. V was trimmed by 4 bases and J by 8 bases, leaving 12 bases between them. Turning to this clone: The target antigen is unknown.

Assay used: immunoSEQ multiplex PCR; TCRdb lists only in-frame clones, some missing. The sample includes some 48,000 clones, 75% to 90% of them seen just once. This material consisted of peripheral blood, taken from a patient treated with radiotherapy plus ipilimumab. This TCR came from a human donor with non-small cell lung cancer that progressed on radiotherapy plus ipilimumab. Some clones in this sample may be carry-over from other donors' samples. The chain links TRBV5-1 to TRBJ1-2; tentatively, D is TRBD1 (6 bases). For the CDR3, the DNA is TGCGCCAGCAGCCACAGGGAAGGCGGCTACACCTTC. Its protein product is CASSHREGGYTF.